Listed below are T cell receptor beta chains from one sample, sequenced in a study of cytomegalovirus exposure and HLA in healthy donors. The table came from immunoSEQ multiplex PCR; TCRdb's copy has only in-frame clones and leaves some out. The sample comprises 150,000 to 200,000 clones, 80% of which are singletons, and 6.3% rests with the top ten. Sequencing was done on a sample of PBMCs. The receptors originated from a male donor in good health and CMV-seropositive. Both conserved end residues are part of each CDR3. The order of the fields is clone size, J gene, D gene, V gene, CDR3 protein, CDR3 DNA. D genes are given only for firm matches. Clone sizes are given selectively: once, few, many, or a class where the clone is expanded.

>once|TRBJ2-3|.|TRBV6-1
CASTSLMYTDTQYF
TGTGCCAGCACCTCGTTAATGTACACAGATACGCAGTATTTT
>few|TRBJ1-2|.|TRBV14
CASSTYSFSNYGYTF
TGTGCCAGCAGCACCTACAGTTTTTCTAACTATGGCTACACCTTC
>.|TRBJ2-2|TRBD2|TRBV19
CASMPSWTSGNTGELFF
TGTGCCAGTATGCCCTCATGGACTAGCGGGAACACCGGGGAGCTGTTTTTT
>.|TRBJ2-1|TRBD2|TRBV18
CASSPQGLAGGNEQFF
TGTGCCAGCTCCCCTCAGGGACTAGCGGGCGGGAATGAGCAGTTCTTC
>.|TRBJ2-7|.|TRBV11-2
CASSPSDEQYF
TGTGCCAGCAGCCCGTCGGACGAGCAGTACTTC
>.|TRBJ2-3|.|TRBV5-6
CASSLVLRGTDTQYF
TGTGCCAGCAGCTTGGTTTTGCGGGGCACAGATACGCAGTATTTT
>.|TRBJ2-4|.|TRBV2
CASSDFRNIQYF
TGTGCCAGCAGTGACTTTCGAAACATTCAGTACTTC
>.|TRBJ1-5|TRBD1|TRBV6-1
CASTRQGNQPQHF
TGTGCCAGCACCCGACAGGGTAATCAGCCCCAGCATTTT
>once|TRBJ2-2|TRBD1|TRBV5-1
CASSQDRAGGELFF
TGCGCCAGCTCTCAGGACAGGGCGGGCGGGGAGCTGTTTTTT
>.|TRBJ1-1|TRBD1|TRBV5-6
CASSFRGRMNTEAFF
TGTGCCAGCAGCTTTAGGGGGCGGATGAACACTGAAGCTTTCTTT
>.|TRBJ1-6|.|TRBV4-3
CASSQDTSGSSYNSPLHF
TGCGCCAGCAGCCAAGATACAAGCGGAAGCTCCTATAATTCACCCCTCCACTTT
>few|TRBJ1-1|TRBD1|TRBV7-2
CATGTGMNTEAFF
TGTGCCACCGGGACAGGGATGAACACTGAAGCTTTCTTT
>.|TRBJ2-5|.|TRBV9
CASSVGSQDQETQYF
TGTGCCAGCAGCGTAGGCTCCCAGGACCAAGAGACCCAGTACTTC
>.|TRBJ2-1|TRBD2|TRBV2
CANPRAGTRNEQFF
TGTGCCAACCCTCGTGCCGGGACTAGAAATGAGCAGTTCTTC
>few|TRBJ2-5|TRBD1|TRBV19
CASSTKQGSGTQYF
TGTGCCAGTAGTACAAAACAGGGGAGCGGGACCCAGTACTTC
>.|TRBJ2-1|.|TRBV28
CASSKAGTMGDEQFF
TGTGCCAGCAGCAAAGCCGGGACAATGGGCGATGAGCAGTTCTTC
>once|TRBJ2-2|TRBD2|TRBV18
CASYGRGGVSTGELFF
TGTGCCAGCTACGGGAGGGGGGGTGTAAGCACCGGGGAGCTGTTTTTT
>.|TRBJ2-1|.|TRBV7-9
CASSLGGTNNEQFF
TGTGCCAGCAGCTTAGGCGGGACCAACAATGAGCAGTTCTTC
>few|TRBJ1-5|.|TRBV30
CAWSAIGGPQHF
TGTGCCTGGAGTGCCATCGGGGGGCCCCAGCATTTT
>.|TRBJ2-7|TRBD2|TRBV2
CASSDWPSGHYEQYF
TGTGCCAGCAGTGACTGGCCTAGCGGACACTACGAGCAGTACTTC
>.|TRBJ2-1|TRBD2|TRBV5-1
CASSLGGGSSYNEQFF
TGCGCCAGCAGCTTGGGCGGGGGGAGCTCCTACAATGAGCAGTTCTTC
>.|TRBJ1-2|.|TRBV6-5
CASSESWTEFGYTF
TGTGCCAGCAGTGAATCTTGGACAGAATTTGGCTACACCTTC
>.|TRBJ2-7|.|TRBV30
CAWSVPGEYEQYF
TGTGCCTGGAGTGTGCCGGGAGAGTACGAGCAGTACTTC
>.|TRBJ2-7|TRBD2|TRBV5-4
CASTPDGTSGIRDF
TGTGCCAGCACCCCAGACGGGACTAGCGGGATAAGAGACTTC
>.|TRBJ1-5|.|TRBV4-1
CASSHNWRAQPQHF
TGCGCCAGCAGCCATAACTGGAGGGCTCAGCCCCAGCATTTT
>once|TRBJ1-4|.|TRBV19
CASKARREKLFF
TGTGCCAGTAAAGCGAGACGAGAAAAACTGTTTTTT
>.|TRBJ2-2|.|TRBV5-1
CASSWDFSDTGELFF
TGCGCCAGCAGCTGGGACTTCTCAGACACCGGGGAGCTGTTTTTT
>.|TRBJ2-1|TRBD2|TRBV2
CASSRGSSGGGANEQFF
TGTGCCAGCAGTCGGGGAAGCAGCGGGGGTGGGGCCAATGAGCAGTTCTTC
>.|TRBJ2-5|.|TRBV7-2
CASKQFLVETQYF
TGTGCCAGCAAGCAGTTTCTAGTGGAGACCCAGTACTTC
>.|TRBJ2-2|TRBD2|TRBV5-1
CASGLAGGPSAELFF
TGCGCCAGCGGACTAGCGGGAGGGCCCAGCGCGGAGCTGTTTTTT
>.|TRBJ1-3|.|TRBV7-9
CASSRGTGNTIYF
TGTGCCAGCAGCAGGGGAACTGGAAACACCATATATTTT
>once|TRBJ1-5|.|TRBV7-2
CASSLSQGNQPQHF
TGTGCCAGCAGCTTATCCCAGGGCAATCAGCCCCAGCATTTT
>.|TRBJ1-5|TRBD1|TRBV4-2
CASSQGGGTGGSQPQHF
TGTGCCAGCAGCCAAGGAGGGGGGACAGGGGGCAGTCAGCCCCAGCATTTT
>.|TRBJ2-7|.|TRBV13
CASRGQGPDEQYF
TGTGCCAGCAGGGGTCAGGGGCCTGACGAGCAGTACTTC
>.|TRBJ2-1|.|TRBV30
CAWSVRDEQFF
TGTGCCTGGAGTGTGAGGGATGAGCAGTTCTTC
>.|TRBJ2-1|TRBD2|TRBV11-1
CASSLGTSGSPAYNEQFF
TGTGCCAGCAGCTTAGGGACTAGCGGGAGTCCAGCCTACAATGAGCAGTTCTTC
>.|TRBJ2-5|TRBD1|TRBV6-5
CASSSQGQHSQETQYF
TGTGCCAGCAGTTCCCAGGGACAGCATTCCCAAGAGACCCAGTACTTC
>.|TRBJ2-6|.|TRBV4-2
CASSQFPHRAGANVLTF
TGTGCCAGCAGCCAATTCCCCCACAGGGCTGGGGCCAACGTCCTGACTTTC
>once|TRBJ2-2|TRBD1|TRBV2
CASRNLRGIDTGELFF
TGTGCCAGCAGGAACCTCAGGGGGATAGACACCGGGGAGCTGTTTTTT
>.|TRBJ1-1|TRBD1|TRBV18
CASSPDRAGAFF
TGTGCCAGCTCACCGGACAGGGCGGGAGCTTTCTTT
>.|TRBJ2-1|.|TRBV10-3
CAISESTPATPYNEQFF
TGTGCCATCAGTGAGTCGACTCCCGCGACCCCCTACAATGAGCAGTTCTTC